These T cell receptor beta chains were read from a single sample in a study of T cells in localized non-small cell lung cancer. This table comes from immunoSEQ multiplex PCR, and its TCRdb copy is limited to in-frame clones, with some not included. This sample has 30,000 or so clones, with around 90% found just once. Specimen: peripheral blood mononuclear cells, collected before any cancer treatment. The receptors originated from a woman aged 35 to 70 with stage III lung adenocarcinoma. The CDR3 runs from the conserved cysteine through the conserved F or W. A D gene is named only where the DNA matches it firmly. A clone size is listed for some rows: how often the clone was seen (once, few, many), or a class if it is expanded.

j_gene: TRBJ2-3; d_gene: .; abundance: .; v_gene: TRBV7-2; len: 14; CDR3nt: TGTGCCAGCAGCCCCGCCTTGGCTCTAGATACGCAGTATTTT; CDR3aa: CASSPALALDTQYF
j_gene: TRBJ2-1; d_gene: .; abundance: .; v_gene: TRBV5-1; len: 15; CDR3nt: TGCGCCAGCAGCCTGGGCGGGACCTCATACAATGAGCAGTTCTTC; CDR3aa: CASSLGGTSYNEQFF
j_gene: TRBJ1-1; d_gene: .; abundance: .; v_gene: TRBV29-1; len: 14; CDR3nt: TGCAGCCGTGGGCCAAGGCAGGGGAACACTGAAGCTTTCTTT; CDR3aa: CSRGPRQGNTEAFF
j_gene: TRBJ2-3; d_gene: .; abundance: .; v_gene: TRBV2; len: 12; CDR3nt: TGTGCATTAGCAGCTAGCACAGATACGCAGTATTTT; CDR3aa: CALAASTDTQYF
j_gene: TRBJ1-2; d_gene: .; abundance: once; v_gene: TRBV10-2; len: 13; CDR3nt: TGCGCCACCACAACGGGCCTCTACTATGGCTACACCTTC; CDR3aa: CATTTGLYYGYTF
j_gene: TRBJ1-4; d_gene: .; abundance: .; v_gene: TRBV19; len: 16; CDR3nt: TGTGCCAGTAGTATTGGGCAGCGTTCGGGGCGTGAAAAACTGTTTTTT; CDR3aa: CASSIGQRSGREKLFF
j_gene: TRBJ1-2; d_gene: .; abundance: .; v_gene: TRBV19; len: 13; CDR3nt: TGTGCCAGTACCAATGACAGGAACTATGGCTACACCTTC; CDR3aa: CASTNDRNYGYTF
j_gene: TRBJ2-5; d_gene: .; abundance: .; v_gene: TRBV5-4; len: 18; CDR3nt: TGTGCCAGCAGCTCGGATTATGGAGCGGGCGAGGTAGGGGAGACCCAGTACTTC; CDR3aa: CASSSDYGAGEVGETQYF
j_gene: TRBJ1-2; d_gene: TRBD1; abundance: .; v_gene: TRBV6-5; len: 13; CDR3nt: TGTGCCAGCAGAGACAGGGTCCACTATGGCTACACCTTC; CDR3aa: CASRDRVHYGYTF
j_gene: TRBJ2-5; d_gene: .; abundance: .; v_gene: TRBV11-2; len: 16; CDR3nt: TGTGCCAGCAGCCGGCCCGGAGTAGGGGGTCAAGAGACCCAGTACTTC; CDR3aa: CASSRPGVGGQETQYF
j_gene: TRBJ2-1; d_gene: .; abundance: .; v_gene: TRBV9; len: 16; CDR3nt: TGTGCCAGCAGCCTCCTCGCGGGGAGCTCCTACAATGAGCAGTTCTTC; CDR3aa: CASSLLAGSSYNEQFF